This T cell receptor beta chain originates from a study of post-analysis software for immune sequencing data. Study conclusions and caveats: Compared with controls, patients showed significantly lower normalized Chao1 diversity. About five TRBV segments were more frequent in patients than controls; TRBV5-6, TRBV5-1 and TRBV20-1 belonged to this group.

A remark on this clonotype: What it binds is not known.

Incorporated into the TCR beta cDNA libraries were unique molecular identifiers, which served to reduce PCR and sequencing biases. Input amounts of about 0.95 to 10 million T cells were used. These gave 500,000 or so cDNA molecules, so each molecule approximated one T cell. TCRdb re-analysed the PCR reads in MiXCR, keeping a single row per CDR3 protein. The data hold 550,000 to 700,000 distinct CDR3 sequences, with 44% observed a single time. Germline V gene sequence: CDR1 SGHDT, CDR2 YYEEEE. CDR3 length: 15 amino acids. Trimming removed 2 bases at V and 0 bases at J, with 8 bases between. The sample taken for sequencing was blood. The source is a girl aged 5-17 years with multiple sclerosis. The chain employs TRBV5-6 and TRBJ1-4, with a tentative D call TRBD1 (5 bases). DNA of the CDR3: TGTGCCAGCAGCTTCTGGGGCACAACTAATGAAAAACTGTTTTTT. Protein sequence: CASSFWGTTNEKLFF.